This TCR beta chain was recorded in a study of vaccination effects on CD4 cells after COVID-19. Germline values: CDR1 SNHLY, CDR2 FYNNEI. Trimming took off 6 bases at V and 3 bases at J, with 21 bases between the two ends. CDR3 size: 17 residues. An approximately 10-day culture period preceded the isolation of CD4+ T cells. The table lists this clone with a count of one. Its antigen is unknown. The table came from immunoSEQ multiplex PCR; TCRdb's copy has only in-frame clones and leaves some out. The sample includes 37,000 or so clones, about two thirds of them seen just once. The source was CD4+ T cells from PBMCs cultured without peptide, collected before COVID-19 vaccination. The chain combines TRBV2 with TRBJ2-4, with D possibly being TRBD1 (6 bases). The sequence derives from a human donor who received a COVID-19 vaccine. The CDR3 protein is CASRGQRGLGSKNIQYF. The CDR3 DNA reads as TGTGCCAGCAGAGGACAGAGGGGTCTTGGTAGCAAAAACATTCAGTACTTC.